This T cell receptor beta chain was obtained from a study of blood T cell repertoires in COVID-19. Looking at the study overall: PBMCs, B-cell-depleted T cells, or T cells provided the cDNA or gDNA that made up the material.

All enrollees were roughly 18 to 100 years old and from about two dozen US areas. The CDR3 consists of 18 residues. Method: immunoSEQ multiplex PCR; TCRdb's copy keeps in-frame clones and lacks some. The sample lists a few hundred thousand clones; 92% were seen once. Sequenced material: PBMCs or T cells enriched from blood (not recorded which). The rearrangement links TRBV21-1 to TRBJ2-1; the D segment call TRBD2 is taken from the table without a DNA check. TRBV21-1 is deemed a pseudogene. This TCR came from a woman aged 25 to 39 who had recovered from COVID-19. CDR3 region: CASSKVGRAGEHYNEQFF. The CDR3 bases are TGTGCCAGCAGCAAAGTGGGTCGAGCGGGAGAGCACTACAATGAGCAGTTCTTC.